These 5 T cell receptor beta chains originate from one sample sequenced in a study of blood T cell repertoires in COVID-19. Some clones are missing from TCRdb's copy, which holds only in-frame ones; the method was immunoSEQ multiplex PCR. The sample has around 280,000 clones, around 88% seen once. The sample comprised peripheral blood. Source of these receptors: a woman aged 25 to 39 who had recovered from COVID-19.

This rearrangement joins TRBV5-1 to TRBJ2-5; 7 bases map to TRBD2. There are 15 residues in the CDR3. Germline CDR1 and CDR2: SGHRS and YFSETQ. After removal of 7 bases from V and 4 bases from J, the junction contained 13 bases not matched to a gene. CDR3 loop: CASVASGGLGETQYF. The CDR3 coding sequence is TGCGCCAGCGTCGCTAGCGGTGGGCTAGGAGAGACCCAGTACTTC.

The rearrangement joins TRBV30 to TRBJ1-6, with 7 bases identical to TRBD1. Losses at the gene ends were 3 bases for V and 8 bases for J; bases not matched to a gene: 10. This CDR3 contains 15 residues. From germline, CDR1 is GTSNPN and CDR2 SVGIG (reference sequence). CDR3: CAWRDLTGDHSPLHF. The CDR3 DNA reads as TGTGCCTGGAGGGACCTTACAGGGGACCATTCACCCCTCCACTTT.

The chain recombines TRBV5-5 with TRBJ2-3; TRBD2 agrees at 11 bases. CDR3 length: 16 amino acids. Per the germline V gene, CDR1 is SGHKS and CDR2 is YYEKEE (reference sequence). The V gene end was trimmed by 4 bases and the J gene end by 0 bases; junction bases not matched to a gene: 4. The chain's CDR3 is CASSNRLAGSTDTQYF. CDR3 DNA: TGTGCCAGCAGCAACCGACTAGCGGGAAGCACAGATACGCAGTATTTT. Variable domain in full (rest from reference TRBV5-5 and TRBJ2-3): DAGVTQSPTHLIKTRGQQVTLRCSPISGHKSVSWYQQVLGQGPQFIFQYYEKEERGRGNFPDRFSARQFPNYSSELNVNALLLGDSALYLCASSNRLAGSTDTQYFGPGTRLTVL.

The chain joins TRBV29-1 to TRBJ2-3; D might be TRBD1 (5 bases). CDR1 SQVTM and CDR2 ANQGSEA come from the germline V gene. The CDR3 length is 13 residues. V lost 3 bases and J lost 1, with 8 bases in between. In DNA, the CDR3 is TGCAGCGTTGAGGGGCTAGGCACAGATACGCAGTATTTT. Encoded protein: CSVEGLGTDTQYF.

This clone occurred a few times. J is TRBJ1-1 and V is TRBV28, with 8 bases that match TRBD1. V trimming: 3 bases; J trimming: 8 bases; junction bases outside the gene matches: 8. This CDR3 comprises 14 residues. CDR1 MDHEN and CDR2 SYDVKM come from the germline V gene. The CDR3 spells CASSFPGGFREAFF. Written as DNA, the CDR3 is TGTGCCAGCAGTTTTCCAGGGGGCTTCCGCGAAGCTTTCTTT.